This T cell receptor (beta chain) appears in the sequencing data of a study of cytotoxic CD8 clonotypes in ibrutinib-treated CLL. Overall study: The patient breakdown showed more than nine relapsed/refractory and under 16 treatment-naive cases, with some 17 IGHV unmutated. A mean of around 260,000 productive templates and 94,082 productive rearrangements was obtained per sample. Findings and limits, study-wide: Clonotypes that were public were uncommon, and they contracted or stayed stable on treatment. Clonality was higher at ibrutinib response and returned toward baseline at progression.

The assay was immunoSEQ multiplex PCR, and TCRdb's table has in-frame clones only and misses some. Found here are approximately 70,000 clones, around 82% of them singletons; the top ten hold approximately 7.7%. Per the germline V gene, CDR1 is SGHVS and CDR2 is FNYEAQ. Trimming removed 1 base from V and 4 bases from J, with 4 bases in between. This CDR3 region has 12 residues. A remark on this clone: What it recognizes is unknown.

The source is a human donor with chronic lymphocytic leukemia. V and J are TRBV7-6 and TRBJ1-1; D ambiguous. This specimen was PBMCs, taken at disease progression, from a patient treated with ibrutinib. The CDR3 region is CASSLGPTEAFF. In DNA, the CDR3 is TGTGCCAGCAGCTTAGGACCCACTGAAGCTTTCTTT.